This T cell receptor (beta chain) derives from a study of shared clonotypes between healthy human individuals. For the study at large: CD8 memory received one plate per donor, CD8 naive two, CD4 memory three and CD4 naive three.

Free of recent acute infections or vaccinations, the donors were healthy HIV-negative adults. CD4+ cell separation produced CD45RA+ naive and CD45RA-negative memory subsets. Only in-frame clones appear in the TCRdb table, and some are missing; sequencing was by immunoSEQ multiplex PCR. The sample has some 1.5 million clones, 96% seen once; the top ten hold 1.2%. Germline CDR1 and CDR2: SEHNR and FQNEAQ (reference sequence). Trimming took 5 bases from V and 5 from J; bases not matched to a gene: 16. The CDR3 loop spans 18 amino acids. The sequence was obtained from a man in his thirties or forties in good health. Sample: naive CD4+ T cells sorted from blood. The subset: CD45RA+ positively selected. The rearrangement uses TRBV7-9 and TRBJ2-7; 12 bases align to TRBD2. The CDR3 nucleotides read TGTGCCAGCAGCCCCCCCAGACTAGCGGGGGATCTCCCCGACGAGCAGTACTTC. Encoded protein: CASSPPRLAGDLPDEQYF.